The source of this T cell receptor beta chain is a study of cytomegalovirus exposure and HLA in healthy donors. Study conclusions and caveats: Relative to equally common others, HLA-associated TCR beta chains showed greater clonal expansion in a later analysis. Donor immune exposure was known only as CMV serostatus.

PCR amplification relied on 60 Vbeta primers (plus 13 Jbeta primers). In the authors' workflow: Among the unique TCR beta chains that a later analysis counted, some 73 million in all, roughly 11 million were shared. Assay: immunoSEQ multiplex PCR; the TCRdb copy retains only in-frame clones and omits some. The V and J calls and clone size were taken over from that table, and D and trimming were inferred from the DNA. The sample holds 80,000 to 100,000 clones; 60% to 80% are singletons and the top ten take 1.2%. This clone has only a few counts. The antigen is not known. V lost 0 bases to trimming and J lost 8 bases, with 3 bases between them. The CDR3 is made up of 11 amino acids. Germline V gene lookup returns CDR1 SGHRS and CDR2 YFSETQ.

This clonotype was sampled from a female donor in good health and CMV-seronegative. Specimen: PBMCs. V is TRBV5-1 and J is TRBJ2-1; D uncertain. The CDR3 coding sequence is TGCGCCAGCAGCTTGGAGCATGAGCAGTTCTTC. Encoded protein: CASSLEHEQFF.